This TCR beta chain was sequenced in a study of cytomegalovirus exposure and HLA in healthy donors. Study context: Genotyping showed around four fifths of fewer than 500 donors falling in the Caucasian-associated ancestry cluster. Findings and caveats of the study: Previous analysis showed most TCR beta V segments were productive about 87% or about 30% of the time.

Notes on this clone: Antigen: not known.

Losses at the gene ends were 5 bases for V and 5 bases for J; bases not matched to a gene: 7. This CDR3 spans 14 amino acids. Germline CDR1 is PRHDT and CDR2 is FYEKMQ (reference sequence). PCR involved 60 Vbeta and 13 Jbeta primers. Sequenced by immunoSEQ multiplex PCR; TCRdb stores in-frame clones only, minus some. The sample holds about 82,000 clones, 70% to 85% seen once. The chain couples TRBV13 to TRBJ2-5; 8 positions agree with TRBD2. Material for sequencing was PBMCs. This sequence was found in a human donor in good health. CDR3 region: CASSPRGGTETQYF. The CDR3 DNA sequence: TGTGCCAGCAGCCCACGGGGGGGCACCGAGACCCAGTACTTC.